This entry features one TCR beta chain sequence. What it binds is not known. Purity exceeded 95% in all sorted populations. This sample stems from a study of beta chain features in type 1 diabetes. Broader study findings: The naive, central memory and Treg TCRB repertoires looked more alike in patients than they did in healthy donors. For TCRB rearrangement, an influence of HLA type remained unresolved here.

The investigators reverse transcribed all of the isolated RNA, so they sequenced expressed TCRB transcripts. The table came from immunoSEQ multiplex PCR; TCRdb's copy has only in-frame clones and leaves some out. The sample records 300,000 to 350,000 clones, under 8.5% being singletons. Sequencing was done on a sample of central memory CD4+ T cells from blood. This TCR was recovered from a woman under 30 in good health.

The CDR3 spells CASSFSHSNTGELFF. CDR3 nucleotide sequence: TGTGCCAGCAGCTTCTCACACTCCAACACCGGGGAGCTGTTTTTT. This rearrangement joins TRBV7-2 to TRBJ2-2; D is ambiguous. V was pared by 3 bases and J by 2 bases, with 10 bases between. The CDR3 contains 15 residues. Germline CDR1 SGHTA, CDR2 FQGNSA.